A selection of T cell receptor beta chains follows, all from one sample in a study of shared clonotypes between healthy human individuals. Produced via immunoSEQ multiplex PCR; TCRdb's table is partial and in-frame only. Found here are a few million clones, almost 96% of them singletons; the top ten hold approximately 0.13%. The sequencing input was naive CD4+ T cells sorted from blood. These TCRs come from a young man in good health. Each CDR3 is given with its conserved first and last residue. Fields, in order: CDR3 length, clone size, V gene, D gene, J gene, CDR3 protein, CDR3 DNA. D genes are given only for firm matches. Rows may omit the clone size; those that give it use once, few, many or a size class.

CDR3 length: 14
clone size: .
V gene: TRBV10-3
D gene: TRBD1
J gene: TRBJ2-1
CDR3 protein: CAISGRDRENEQFF
CDR3 DNA: TGTGCCATCAGTGGCCGGGACAGGGAGAATGAGCAGTTCTTC

CDR3 length: 11
clone size: .
V gene: TRBV7-2
D gene: .
J gene: TRBJ2-7
CDR3 protein: CASSLIYEQYF
CDR3 DNA: TGTGCCAGCAGCTTAATCTACGAGCAGTACTTC

CDR3 length: 14
clone size: .
V gene: TRBV9
D gene: .
J gene: TRBJ2-5
CDR3 protein: CASSETGRDGTQYF
CDR3 DNA: TGTGCCAGCAGCGAGACTGGACGCGATGGGACCCAGTACTTC

CDR3 length: 15
clone size: .
V gene: TRBV29-1
D gene: .
J gene: TRBJ2-2
CDR3 protein: CSAQTGTTNTGELFF
CDR3 DNA: TGCAGCGCCCAGACCGGGACAACTAACACCGGGGAGCTGTTTTTT

CDR3 length: 14
clone size: .
V gene: TRBV6-6
D gene: TRBD1
J gene: TRBJ1-4
CDR3 protein: CASRGQGAGEKLFF
CDR3 DNA: TGTGCCAGCAGAGGACAGGGGGCCGGTGAAAAACTGTTTTTT

CDR3 length: 13
clone size: .
V gene: TRBV28
D gene: .
J gene: TRBJ2-2
CDR3 protein: CASPDTNTGELFF
CDR3 DNA: TGTGCCAGCCCCGATACGAACACCGGGGAGCTGTTTTTT

CDR3 length: 14
clone size: .
V gene: TRBV6-5
D gene: .
J gene: TRBJ2-2
CDR3 protein: CASSRGLPGGELFF
CDR3 DNA: TGTGCCAGCAGCCGGGGTCTCCCTGGGGGGGAGCTGTTTTTT

CDR3 length: 14
clone size: .
V gene: TRBV9
D gene: .
J gene: TRBJ2-5
CDR3 protein: CASSATLGGETQYF
CDR3 DNA: TGTGCCAGCAGCGCAACCCTCGGGGGAGAGACCCAGTACTTC

CDR3 length: 15
clone size: .
V gene: TRBV5-4
D gene: TRBD2
J gene: TRBJ2-5
CDR3 protein: CASSFPLAGGETQYF
CDR3 DNA: TGTGCCAGCAGCTTCCCTTTAGCGGGAGGAGAGACCCAGTACTTC

CDR3 length: 15
clone size: .
V gene: TRBV19
D gene: TRBD1
J gene: TRBJ1-6
CDR3 protein: CASSIGQGIYSPLHF
CDR3 DNA: TGTGCCAGTAGTATTGGACAGGGGATTTATTCACCCCTCCACTTT

CDR3 length: 12
clone size: .
V gene: TRBV6-5
D gene: .
J gene: TRBJ1-2
CDR3 protein: CASSYIGYGYTF
CDR3 DNA: TGTGCCAGCAGTTACATCGGGTATGGCTACACCTTC

CDR3 length: 14
clone size: .
V gene: TRBV18
D gene: .
J gene: TRBJ1-3
CDR3 protein: CASSPSGVGNTIYF
CDR3 DNA: TGTGCCAGCTCACCATCCGGGGTAGGAAACACCATATATTTT

CDR3 length: 15
clone size: .
V gene: TRBV6-5
D gene: .
J gene: TRBJ1-1
CDR3 protein: CASSYSNTPNTEAFF
CDR3 DNA: TGTGCCAGCAGTTACTCGAACACGCCGAACACTGAAGCTTTCTTT

CDR3 length: 16
clone size: once
V gene: TRBV7-2
D gene: TRBD1
J gene: TRBJ1-5
CDR3 protein: CASSSPVTGGNQPQHF
CDR3 DNA: TGTGCCAGCAGCTCCCCCGTGACAGGGGGCAACCAGCCCCAGCATTTT

CDR3 length: 15
clone size: .
V gene: TRBV5-1
D gene: TRBD1
J gene: TRBJ1-4
CDR3 protein: CASSLETGANEKLFF
CDR3 DNA: TGCGCCAGCAGCTTGGAGACAGGGGCAAACGAAAAACTGTTTTTT

CDR3 length: 13
clone size: .
V gene: TRBV7-9
D gene: .
J gene: TRBJ2-5
CDR3 protein: CASSSDGRSPQYF
CDR3 DNA: TGTGCCAGCAGCTCGGACGGTCGGAGCCCCCAGTACTTC

CDR3 length: 18
clone size: .
V gene: TRBV6-9
D gene: TRBD2
J gene: TRBJ2-7
CDR3 protein: CASRPPRTSGSYPYEQYF
CDR3 DNA: TGTGCCAGCAGGCCTCCCCGGACTAGCGGGAGCTATCCCTACGAGCAGTACTTC

CDR3 length: 14
clone size: .
V gene: TRBV5-1
D gene: .
J gene: TRBJ1-2
CDR3 protein: CASSLDSGDYGYTF
CDR3 DNA: TGCGCCAGCAGCTTGGACAGCGGGGACTATGGCTACACCTTC

CDR3 length: 13
clone size: .
V gene: TRBV11-3
D gene: TRBD1
J gene: TRBJ2-7
CDR3 protein: CASSLSTGGEQYF
CDR3 DNA: TGTGCCAGCAGCTTATCGACAGGGGGCGAGCAGTACTTC

CDR3 length: 14
clone size: .
V gene: TRBV10-3
D gene: TRBD1
J gene: TRBJ2-1
CDR3 protein: CAIRGQGAFDEQFF
CDR3 DNA: TGTGCCATCCGGGGACAGGGGGCGTTCGATGAGCAGTTCTTC

CDR3 length: 14
clone size: .
V gene: TRBV7-9
D gene: .
J gene: TRBJ2-3
CDR3 protein: CASRLRTITDTQYF
CDR3 DNA: TGTGCCAGCCGCCTGAGGACCATCACAGATACGCAGTATTTT

CDR3 length: 13
clone size: .
V gene: TRBV5-1
D gene: .
J gene: TRBJ2-5
CDR3 protein: CASSLGIQETQYF
CDR3 DNA: TGCGCCAGCAGCTTGGGGATTCAAGAGACCCAGTACTTC

CDR3 length: 14
clone size: .
V gene: TRBV6-6
D gene: .
J gene: TRBJ1-1
CDR3 protein: CASSYPEQNTEAFF
CDR3 DNA: TGTGCCAGCAGTTACCCCGAGCAGAACACTGAAGCTTTCTTT

CDR3 length: 15
clone size: .
V gene: TRBV7-7
D gene: TRBD1
J gene: TRBJ2-2
CDR3 protein: CASSRGGWGTGELFF
CDR3 DNA: TGTGCTAGCAGCCGAGGGGGCTGGGGCACCGGGGAGCTGTTTTTT

CDR3 length: 11
clone size: .
V gene: TRBV20-1
D gene: .
J gene: TRBJ1-1
CDR3 protein: CSARDQEPAFF
CDR3 DNA: TGCAGTGCTAGAGATCAGGAGCCAGCTTTCTTT

CDR3 length: 13
clone size: .
V gene: TRBV7-2
D gene: .
J gene: TRBJ1-1
CDR3 protein: CASRGGARREAFF
CDR3 DNA: TGTGCCAGCAGGGGTGGGGCACGCCGTGAAGCTTTCTTT

CDR3 length: 17
clone size: .
V gene: TRBV7-9
D gene: .
J gene: TRBJ1-5
CDR3 protein: CASSSSGLGFRNQPQHF
CDR3 DNA: TGTGCCAGCAGCTCTTCGGGCCTGGGTTTTCGCAATCAGCCCCAGCATTTT

CDR3 length: 16
clone size: .
V gene: TRBV7-9
D gene: .
J gene: TRBJ1-4
CDR3 protein: CASSYQTGMGNEKLFF
CDR3 DNA: TGTGCCAGCAGCTATCAGACGGGGATGGGTAATGAAAAACTGTTTTTT

CDR3 length: 19
clone size: once
V gene: TRBV27
D gene: .
J gene: TRBJ2-6
CDR3 protein: CASSSLQVTLGSGANVLTF
CDR3 DNA: TGTGCCAGCAGCTCGTTACAGGTTACACTTGGTTCTGGGGCCAACGTCCTGACTTTC

CDR3 length: 15
clone size: .
V gene: TRBV9
D gene: .
J gene: TRBJ2-5
CDR3 protein: CASSPRGDFQETQYF
CDR3 DNA: TGTGCCAGCAGCCCCCGAGGGGACTTCCAAGAGACCCAGTACTTC

CDR3 length: 15
clone size: once
V gene: TRBV6-1
D gene: TRBD1
J gene: TRBJ2-2
CDR3 protein: CASRLGQVNTGELFF
CDR3 DNA: TGTGCCAGCAGATTGGGACAGGTGAACACCGGGGAGCTGTTTTTT

CDR3 length: 15
clone size: .
V gene: TRBV18
D gene: .
J gene: TRBJ1-2
CDR3 protein: CASSPGGRAWNGYTF
CDR3 DNA: TGTGCCAGCTCACCAGGGGGGCGGGCCTGGAATGGCTACACCTTC

CDR3 length: 17
clone size: .
V gene: TRBV30
D gene: .
J gene: TRBJ2-1
CDR3 protein: CAWWGTSWSLDYNEQFF
CDR3 DNA: TGTGCCTGGTGGGGAACTAGCTGGTCCCTCGACTACAATGAGCAGTTCTTC

CDR3 length: 14
clone size: .
V gene: TRBV11-2
D gene: .
J gene: TRBJ2-5
CDR3 protein: CASSLDIRAETQYF
CDR3 DNA: TGTGCCAGCAGCTTAGATATCCGGGCCGAGACCCAGTACTTC

CDR3 length: 16
clone size: .
V gene: TRBV7-2
D gene: TRBD2
J gene: TRBJ2-3
CDR3 protein: CASSLSGLAKTDTQYF
CDR3 DNA: TGTGCCAGCAGCTTATCGGGACTAGCGAAAACAGATACGCAGTATTTT

CDR3 length: 15
clone size: once
V gene: TRBV19
D gene: .
J gene: TRBJ1-1
CDR3 protein: CASTFGDRPNTEAFF
CDR3 DNA: TGTGCCAGTACCTTCGGTGACAGGCCGAACACTGAAGCTTTCTTT

CDR3 length: 11
clone size: .
V gene: TRBV29-1
D gene: .
J gene: TRBJ2-7
CDR3 protein: CSVEDSYEQYF
CDR3 DNA: TGCAGCGTTGAAGATAGTTACGAGCAGTACTTC

CDR3 length: 14
clone size: .
V gene: TRBV30
D gene: TRBD2
J gene: TRBJ2-3
CDR3 protein: CAWGLAGGGDTQYF
CDR3 DNA: TGTGCCTGGGGACTAGCGGGAGGAGGAGATACGCAGTATTTT

CDR3 length: 10
clone size: .
V gene: TRBV20-1
D gene: .
J gene: TRBJ2-7
CDR3 protein: CSARKYEQYF
CDR3 DNA: TGCAGTGCTAGAAAGTACGAGCAGTACTTC

CDR3 length: 18
clone size: .
V gene: TRBV5-1
D gene: TRBD1
J gene: TRBJ2-6
CDR3 protein: CASSPLGQGSSGANVLTF
CDR3 DNA: TGCGCCAGCAGCCCCCTGGGACAGGGGAGCTCTGGGGCCAACGTCCTGACTTTC